One sample yielded the 30 T cell receptor beta chains listed below, sequenced in a study of cytomegalovirus exposure and HLA in healthy donors. The data were produced by immunoSEQ multiplex PCR, yet TCRdb's version contains in-frame clones alone and is incomplete. The sample records 180,000 or so clones, approximately 87% being singletons. Sequenced sample: PBMCs. These receptors all stem from a woman in her 30s in good health and CMV-seronegative.

The chain links TRBV11-2 to TRBJ2-7; TRBD2 aligns across 11 bases. CDR3 length equals 13 residues. The germline V gene has CDR1 SGHAT and CDR2 FQNNGV. J was trimmed by 4 bases and V by 6 bases; bases with no gene match: 2. The CDR3 region is CASRLAGVYEQYF. CDR3 sequence (DNA): TGTGCCAGCAGACTAGCGGGGGTTTACGAGCAGTACTTC.

V is TRBV19 and J is TRBJ2-7; 9 bases map to TRBD1. The ends lost 5 bases at V and 5 bases at J; junction bases unmatched: 4. CDR3 length equals 13 residues. Germline-derived CDR1 and CDR2 are LNHDA and SQIVND (reference sequence). Here the CDR3 DNA reads TGTGCCAGTAGTCGGGACAGGGTAAACGAGCAGTACTTC. It specifies CASSRDRVNEQYF.

The V gene is TRBV27, the J gene TRBJ1-1; 9 bases agree with TRBD1. The CDR3 is 14 residues long. The V gene end was trimmed by 5 bases and the J gene end by 2 bases; junction bases not matched to a gene: 3. Germline V CDR1 and CDR2: MNHEY, SMNVEV (reference sequence). This chain's CDR3 is CASSPTGGNTEAFF. The CDR3 bases are TGTGCCAGCAGTCCAACAGGGGGCAACACTGAAGCTTTCTTT.

The rearrangement links TRBV27 to TRBJ1-2, with 8 bases matching TRBD1. V gave up 5 bases and J gave up 0 bases; unmatched junction bases: 14. Looked up from germline, CDR1 is MNHEY and CDR2 is SMNVEV (reference sequence). The CDR3 runs to 18 residues. CDR3 amino acids: CASSPYTGGLKSNYGYTF. CDR3 nucleotide sequence: TGTGCCAGCAGTCCATATACAGGGGGTCTAAAATCTAACTATGGCTACACCTTC.

Written as DNA, the CDR3 is TGTGCCACCCAGGGGAATGGAAACACCATATATTTT. Protein product: CATQGNGNTIYF. The chain joins TRBV11-2 to TRBJ1-3; D might be TRBD1 (6 bases). CDR1 SGHAT and CDR2 FQNNGV come from the germline V gene. With 10 bases removed from V and 3 bases from J, the gap between germline ends came to 10 bases. The CDR3 has 12 amino acids.

The chain carries TRBV12-5 and TRBJ1-2; 8 positions match TRBD1. Germline V gene sequence: CDR1 LGHNT, CDR2 FRNRAP. The CDR3 covers 16 residues. The J segment lost 7 bases and the V segment lost 4 bases, leaving 14 bases of the junction unmatched. CDR3 protein: CASGWSQDRVATGYTF. In DNA, the CDR3 is TGTGCTAGTGGTTGGTCCCAGGACAGGGTGGCTACTGGCTACACCTTC. Drawing the rest from reference TRBV12-5 and TRBJ1-2, the complete variable domain is DARVTQTPRHKVTEMGQEVTMRCQPILGHNTVFWYRQTMMQGLELLAYFRNRAPLDDSGMPKDRFSAEMPDATLATLKIQPSEPRDSAVYFCASGWSQDRVATGYTFGSGTRLTVV.

The chain links TRBV15 to TRBJ1-5; the D gene is possibly TRBD1 (5 bases). Germline V gives CDR1 LNHNV, CDR2 YYDKDF (reference sequence). Trimming left V 3 bases short and J 2 bases short, with 17 bases between. CDR3 length equals 17 residues. The CDR3 bases are TGTGCCACCAGCAGGGGTACGGGGGGGGTCGGCAATCAGCCCCAGCATTTT. It specifies CATSRGTGGVGNQPQHF.

V gene TRBV7-2 combines with J gene TRBJ1-5; D uncertain. The CDR3 extends over 18 amino acids. Between the trimmed V and J ends, which lost 2 bases and 2 bases, there was a span of 19 bases. Germline V gives CDR1 SGHTA, CDR2 FQGNSA. In nucleotides, the CDR3 is TGTGCCAGCAGCTTAAGCAGAGGCCGATACGATGGCAATCAGCCCCAGCATTTT. This gives the protein CASSLSRGRYDGNQPQHF.

The V gene is TRBV7-9, the J gene TRBJ2-3; TRBD2 aligns across 14 bases. V trimming: 5 bases; J trimming: 5 bases; junction bases outside the gene matches: 12. Germline V gives CDR1 SEHNR, CDR2 FQNEAQ (reference sequence). The CDR3 is 18 amino acids. The CDR3 reads CASSLPIGLAGGLDTQYF. The CDR3 region has the DNA TGTGCCAGCAGCCTGCCCATTGGACTAGCGGGGGGCTTAGATACGCAGTATTTT.

This clone showed up just once. The chain recombines TRBV6-5 with TRBJ1-6, with D uncertain. The germline gives CDR1 MNHEY, CDR2 SVGAGI. V was trimmed by 0 bases and J by 0 bases, leaving 6 bases between them. The CDR3 is made up of 16 amino acids. CDR3 region: CASSYSSFSYNSPLHF. CDR3 DNA sequence: TGTGCCAGCAGTTACTCATCCTTCTCCTATAATTCACCCCTCCACTTT.

The rearrangement uses TRBV2 and TRBJ2-3; 13 positions match TRBD2. There are 20 residues in the CDR3. Germline V gives CDR1 SNHLY, CDR2 FYNNEI. Trimming cost V 4 bases and J 2 bases; bases outside gene matches: 15. The CDR3 loop is CASSGFTSGGAISATDTQYF. In DNA form, the CDR3 reads TGTGCCAGCAGTGGGTTTACTAGCGGGGGGGCAATTTCGGCCACAGATACGCAGTATTTT.

This chain links TRBV5-1 with TRBJ2-2, with TRBD2 matching 10 bases. The CDR3 spans 14 residues. CDR1 is SGHRS and CDR2 is YFSETQ in the germline V gene. The J segment lost 2 bases and the V segment lost 9 bases, leaving 4 bases of the junction unmatched. The CDR3 coding sequence is TGCGCCACACGGACTAGCGGAAACACCGGGGAGCTGTTTTTT. Protein product: CATRTSGNTGELFF.

The chain has TRBV7-9 and TRBJ1-2; D is perhaps TRBD1 (5 bases). Per germline, CDR1 SEHNR and CDR2 FQNEAQ (reference sequence). Trimming shortened V by 2 bases and J by 2 bases, and 12 bases separated the two germline ends. This CDR3 contains 15 residues. CDR3 DNA sequence: TGTGCCAGCAGCTTATCAGGGACTCCCAACTATGGCTACACCTTC. Its protein is CASSLSGTPNYGYTF.

The chain joins TRBV18 to TRBJ1-6, with D hard to call. Per the germline V gene, CDR1 is KGHSH and CDR2 is LQKENI. V gave up 5 bases and J gave up 0 bases, with 14 bases separating them. The length of the CDR3 is 17 residues. CDR3 coding DNA: TGTGCCAGCTCAGGAGATGACCGGAGCTCCTATAATTCACCCCTCCACTTT. Its translation is CASSGDDRSSYNSPLHF.

The chain has TRBV4-3 and TRBJ2-1; TRBD2 might be the D (8 bases). CDR1 and CDR2 (germline): LGHNA, YSLEER. V shed 4 bases and J shed 5 bases, with 24 bases lying between them. The CDR3 runs 18 residues. This chain's CDR3 is CASSRQGTVAGKNNEQFF. The CDR3 coding sequence is TGCGCCAGCAGCCGACAGGGAACAGTAGCGGGGAAAAACAATGAGCAGTTCTTC.

V usage is TRBV27 and J usage is TRBJ2-3; 9 bases match TRBD2. The CDR3 is 16 residues long. Per the germline V gene, CDR1 is MNHEY and CDR2 is SMNVEV (reference sequence). Unmatched junction bases numbered 3, after V lost 2 bases and J lost 0 bases. In nucleotides, the CDR3 is TGTGCCAGCAGTTTAATACTAGCGGGTAGCACAGATACGCAGTATTTT. Translating gives CASSLILAGSTDTQYF.

J is TRBJ2-3 and V is TRBV5-4, with 9 nucleotides matching TRBD2. CDR3 length equals 17 residues. V lost 0 bases, J lost 6 bases, and 11 bases stayed unmatched. Per the germline V gene, CDR1 is SGHNT and CDR2 is YYREEE (reference sequence). CDR3 in DNA: TGTGCCAGCAGCTTGGCCGTTTGGCGGGGGGGCCGGGATACGCAGTATTTT. This translates into CASSLAVWRGGRDTQYF. Complete variable domain (other parts from reference TRBV5-4 and TRBJ2-3): ETGVTQSPTHLIKTRGQQVTLRCSSQSGHNTVSWYQQALGQGPQFIFQYYREEENGRGNFPPRFSGLQFPNYSSELNVNALELDDSALYLCASSLAVWRGGRDTQYFGPGTRLTVL.

V and J are TRBV25-1 and TRBJ2-3; no firm D call. The CDR3 length is 11 residues. Trimming pared 4 bases from V and 6 bases from J, leaving 5 bases between. Germline CDR1 reads MGHDK; CDR2 reads SYGVNS. The CDR3 region is CASSVVDTQYF. In nucleotides, the CDR3 is TGTGCCAGCAGTGTCGTTGATACGCAGTATTTT.

This chain connects TRBV6-5 to TRBJ2-1; possible D gene TRBD1, 6 bases. The CDR3 runs to 14 residues. The germline CDR1 and CDR2 sequences are MNHEY and SVGAGI. The V end was cut by 2 bases, the J end by 9 bases, with 14 bases between. Written as DNA, the CDR3 is TGTGCCAGCAGTTACGGCGCAGGGGCTGGTGAGCAGTTCTTC. It translates to CASSYGAGAGEQFF.

J is TRBJ1-1 and V is TRBV10-2, with D uncertain. V was pared by 7 bases and J by 1 base, with 16 bases between. The CDR3 sequence is 15 residues long. CDR1 WSHSY and CDR2 SAAADI come from the germline V gene. DNA for the CDR3: TGCGCCAGCATGGAGGTTATTTTGTCGAACACTGAAGCTTTCTTT. The encoded protein is CASMEVILSNTEAFF.

This clone was seen a single time. V and J are TRBV19 and TRBJ1-1, with unresolved D. CDR1 is LNHDA, CDR2 SQIVND, per germline (reference sequence). V was clipped by 5 bases and J by 3 bases, with 13 bases between them. The CDR3 is 14 residues long. The DNA of the CDR3 is TGTGCCAGTAGTCCGAGCTGGAGGGACACTGAAGCTTTCTTT. It translates to CASSPSWRDTEAFF.

J is TRBJ2-3 and V is TRBV15; D remains ambiguous. The CDR3 loop spans 12 amino acids. The V and J ends lost 5 bases and 1 base respectively, with 4 bases between them. CDR1 and CDR2 (germline): LNHNV, YYDKDF (reference sequence). CDR3 sequence: CATSPGTDTQYF. The CDR3 nucleotides are TGTGCCACCAGCCCCGGCACAGATACGCAGTATTTT.

This chain joins TRBV19 and TRBJ1-5; D unresolved. V was shortened by 5 bases and J by 2 bases, with 25 bases between the two germline ends. In germline, CDR1 is LNHDA, CDR2 SQIVND (reference sequence). This CDR3 spans 19 amino acids. The CDR3 sequence is CASSRESSWTSSGNQPQHF. DNA for the CDR3: TGTGCCAGTAGTCGCGAGTCGTCGTGGACTTCTTCTGGCAATCAGCCCCAGCATTTT.

The chain joins TRBV14 to TRBJ1-2; a possible D gene is TRBD1 (6 bases). Trimming pared 4 bases from V and 5 bases from J, leaving 14 bases between. CDR1 SGHDN and CDR2 FVKESK come from the germline V gene. The CDR3 is made up of 14 amino acids. CDR3 region: CASSPGGRWYGYTF. DNA for the CDR3: TGTGCCAGCAGCCCTGGGGGCAGATGGTATGGCTACACCTTC. Looking up the rest from reference TRBV14 and TRBJ1-2 gives the full variable domain: EAGVTQFPSHSVIEKGQTVTLRCDPISGHDNLYWYRRVMGKEIKFLLHFVKESKQDESGMPNNRFLAERTGGTYSTLKVQPAELEDSGVYFCASSPGGRWYGYTFGSGTRLTVV.

This clone came up once. This chain links TRBV5-1 with TRBJ2-1, with 8 bases identical to TRBD1. J lost 6 bases, V lost 0 bases, and 5 bases had no gene match. The CDR3 has 15 residues. Germline lookup yields CDR1 SGHRS and CDR2 YFSETQ. CDR3 sequence (DNA): TGCGCCAGCAGCTTGGATGGGCAGGGGGCCAATGAGCAGTTCTTC. This gives the protein CASSLDGQGANEQFF.

V and J are TRBV19 and TRBJ1-2; 8 bases are a match to TRBD1. V lost 2 bases to trimming and J lost 1 base; unmatched junction nucleotides: 3. This CDR3 contains 15 residues. The V gene's germline CDR1 is LNHDA and CDR2 SQIVND (reference sequence). The CDR3 is CASSIIGTGNYGYTF. CDR3 coding DNA: TGTGCCAGTAGTATAATTGGGACAGGTAACTATGGCTACACCTTC. Filled out from reference TRBV19 and TRBJ1-2, the complete variable domain reads DGGITQSPKYLFRKEGQNVTLSCEQNLNHDAMYWYRQDPGQGLRLIYYSQIVNDFQKGDIAEGYSVSREKKESFPLTVTSAQKNPTAFYLCASSIIGTGNYGYTFGSGTRLTVV.

The sample holds one count of this clone. The gene calls are TRBV7-2 and TRBJ2-5; TRBD2 is a possible D gene (5 bases). Trimming stripped 5 bases from V and 1 base from J, with 11 bases between. CDR1 SGHTA and CDR2 FQGNSA come from the germline V gene. The CDR3 covers 14 residues. The CDR3 DNA reads TGTGCCAGCAGCAGCGGTGCGATCCAAGAGACCCAGTACTTC. Translating it yields CASSSGAIQETQYF. The whole variable domain, filled in from reference TRBV7-2 and TRBJ2-5, reads GAGVSQSPSNKVTEKGKDVELRCDPISGHTALYWYRQSLGQGLEFLIYFQGNSAPDKSGLPSDRFSAERTGGSVSTLTIQRTQQEDSAVYLCASSSGAIQETQYFGPGTRLLVL.

The chain couples TRBV27 to TRBJ2-2; 7 bases agree with TRBD1. The CDR3 sequence is 16 residues long. The germline gives CDR1 MNHEY, CDR2 SMNVEV (reference sequence). With V trimmed by 4 bases and J by 0 bases, 5 bases remained unmatched. The CDR3: CASSSGQTSNTGELFF. The CDR3 DNA reads as TGTGCCAGCAGTTCGGGACAGACATCGAACACCGGGGAGCTGTTTTTT.

This clone showed up just a few times. The chain has TRBV5-4 and TRBJ2-7, with 8 positions matching TRBD1. The V segment lost 5 bases and the J segment 2 bases; nucleotides outside the gene matches: 6. The CDR3 covers 14 residues. Germline V lookup: CDR1 SGHNT, CDR2 YYREEE (reference sequence). In DNA, the CDR3 is TGTGCCAGCAGACCGGACAGGGCCACCTACGAGCAGTACTTC. Translating it yields CASRPDRATYEQYF.

V gene TRBV2 combines with J gene TRBJ2-2; D unresolved. CDR1 SNHLY and CDR2 FYNNEI come from the germline V gene. V was pared by 6 bases and J by 5 bases, with 7 bases between. This CDR3 is built from 12 residues. The CDR3 loop is CASSAITGELFF. The DNA of the CDR3 is TGTGCCAGCAGCGCTATAACCGGGGAGCTGTTTTTT.